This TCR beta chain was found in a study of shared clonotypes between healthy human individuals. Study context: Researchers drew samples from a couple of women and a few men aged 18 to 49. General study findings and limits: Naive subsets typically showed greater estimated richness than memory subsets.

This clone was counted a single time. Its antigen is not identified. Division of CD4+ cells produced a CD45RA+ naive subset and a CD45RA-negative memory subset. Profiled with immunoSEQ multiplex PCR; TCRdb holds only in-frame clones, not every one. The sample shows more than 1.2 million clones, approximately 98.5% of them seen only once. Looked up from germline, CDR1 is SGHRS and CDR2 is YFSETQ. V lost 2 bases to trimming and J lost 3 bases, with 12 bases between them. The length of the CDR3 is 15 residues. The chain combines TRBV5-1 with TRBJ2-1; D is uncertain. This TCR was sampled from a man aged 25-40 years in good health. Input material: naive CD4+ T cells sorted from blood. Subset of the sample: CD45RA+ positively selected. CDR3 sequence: CASSLSTTLYNEQFF. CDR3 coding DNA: TGCGCCAGCAGCTTATCAACAACCCTCTACAATGAGCAGTTCTTC.